This TCR beta chain was recovered during a study of blood T cell repertoires in COVID-19. In the study overall: COVID-19 samples, acute and convalescent, were from the United States, Italy and Spain.

Trimming cost V 8 bases and J 2 bases, with 9 bases left between them. The length of the CDR3 is 12 residues. Germline loops: CDR1 ENHRY, CDR2 SYGVKD. Under the authors' procedure: From reference gene primer amplification, estimates of nucleated cell counts were derived. Sequencing was performed with immunoSEQ multiplex PCR; in TCRdb, only in-frame clones are kept and a portion is missing. The DNA was the basis for D and trimming; V, J and clone size are from that table. The sample holds tens of thousands of clones, 92% seen once. The TCR comes from a human donor in a cohort sampled during active COVID-19. V gene TRBV10-3 combines with J gene TRBJ1-2; the D gene is possibly TRBD1 (6 bases). The sample taken for sequencing was peripheral blood. DNA for the CDR3: TGTGCCATCGGTGGACAGAACTATGGCTACACCTTC. This gives the protein CAIGGQNYGYTF.